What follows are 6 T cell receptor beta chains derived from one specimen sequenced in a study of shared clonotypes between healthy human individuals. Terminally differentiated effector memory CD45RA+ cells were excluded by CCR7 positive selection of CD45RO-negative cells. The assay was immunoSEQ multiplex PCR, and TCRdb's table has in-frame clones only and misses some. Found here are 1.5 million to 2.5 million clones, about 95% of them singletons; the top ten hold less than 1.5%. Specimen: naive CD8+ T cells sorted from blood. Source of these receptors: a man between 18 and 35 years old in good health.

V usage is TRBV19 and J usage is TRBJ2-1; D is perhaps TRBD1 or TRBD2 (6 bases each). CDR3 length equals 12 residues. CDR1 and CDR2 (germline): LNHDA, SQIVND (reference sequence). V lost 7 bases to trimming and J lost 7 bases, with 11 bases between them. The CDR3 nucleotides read TGTGCCAGTAAGGGGGGCTGGAATGAGCAGTTCTTC. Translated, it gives CASKGGWNEQFF.

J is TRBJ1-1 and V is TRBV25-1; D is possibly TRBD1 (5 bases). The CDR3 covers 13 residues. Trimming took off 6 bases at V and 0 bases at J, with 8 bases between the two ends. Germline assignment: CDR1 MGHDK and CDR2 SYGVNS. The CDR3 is CASSPTVNTEAFF. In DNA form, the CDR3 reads TGTGCCAGCAGCCCGACAGTGAACACTGAAGCTTTCTTT. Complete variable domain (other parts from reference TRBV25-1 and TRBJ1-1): EADIYQTPRYLVIGTGKKITLECSQTMGHDKMYWYQQDPGMELHLIHYSYGVNSTEKGDLSSESTVSRIRTEHFPLTLESARPSHTSQYLCASSPTVNTEAFFGQGTRLTVV.

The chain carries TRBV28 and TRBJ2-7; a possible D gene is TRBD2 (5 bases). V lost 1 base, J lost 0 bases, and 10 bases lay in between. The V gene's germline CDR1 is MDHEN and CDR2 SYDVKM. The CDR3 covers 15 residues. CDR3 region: CASSLFGSSSYEQYF. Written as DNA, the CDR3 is TGTGCCAGCAGTTTATTTGGGAGTAGCTCCTACGAGCAGTACTTC.

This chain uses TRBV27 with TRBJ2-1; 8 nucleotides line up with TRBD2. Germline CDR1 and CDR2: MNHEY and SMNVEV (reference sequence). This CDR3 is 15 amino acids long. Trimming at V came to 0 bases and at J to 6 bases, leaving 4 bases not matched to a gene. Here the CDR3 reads CASSLSPSGSNEQFF. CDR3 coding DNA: TGTGCCAGCAGTTTATCACCCAGCGGGAGCAATGAGCAGTTCTTC.

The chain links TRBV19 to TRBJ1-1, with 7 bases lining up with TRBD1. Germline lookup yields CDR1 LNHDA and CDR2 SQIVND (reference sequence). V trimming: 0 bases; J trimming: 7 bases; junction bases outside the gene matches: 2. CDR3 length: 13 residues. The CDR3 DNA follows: TGTGCCAGTAGTATAGACAGGGGGGTTGAAGCTTTCTTT. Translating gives CASSIDRGVEAFF. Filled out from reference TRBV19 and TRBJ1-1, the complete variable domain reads DGGITQSPKYLFRKEGQNVTLSCEQNLNHDAMYWYRQDPGQGLRLIYYSQIVNDFQKGDIAEGYSVSREKKESFPLTVTSAQKNPTAFYLCASSIDRGVEAFFGQGTRLTVV.

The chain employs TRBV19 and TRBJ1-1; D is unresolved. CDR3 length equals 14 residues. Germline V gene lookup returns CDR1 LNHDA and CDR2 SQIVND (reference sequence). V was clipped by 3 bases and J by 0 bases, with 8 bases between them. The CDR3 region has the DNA TGTGCCAGTAGTATGGAAGAGCTGAACACTGAAGCTTTCTTT. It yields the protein CASSMEELNTEAFF.